These 28 T cell receptor beta chains originate from one sample sequenced in a study of T cells in narcolepsy. The method was immunoSEQ multiplex PCR; TCRdb's version includes in-frame clones alone and lacks a portion of them. The data contain nearly 35,000 clones, roughly 77% of them singletons. Input material: memory (CD45RA-) CD4+ T cells from blood. The receptors come from a human donor in good health.

A note on this clone: One junction end does not reproduce the germline sequence, and a read error may be involved. The chain joins TRBV6-1 to TRBJ1-1, with a tentative D call TRBD1 (5 bases). In germline, CDR1 is MNHNS, CDR2 SASEGT. This CDR3 has 13 amino acids. The CDR3 sequence: CASSEGEGTEAFF. DNA for the CDR3: TGTGCCAGCAGCGAAGGGGAGGGCACTGAAGCTTTCTTT.

CDR3 residues: CASSGAYEQYF. The CDR3 region has the DNA TGTGCCAGCAGTGGGGCCTACGAGCAGTACTTC. The rearrangement joins TRBV2 to TRBJ2-5, with unresolved D. The last part of the DNA fits TRBJ2-7 better; the J call may be wrong. Germline values: CDR1 SNHLY, CDR2 FYNNEI. The CDR3 has 11 residues.

V gene TRBV5-4 combines with J gene TRBJ1-2; D is undetermined. The CDR3 length is 15 residues. The germline V and J ends were trimmed by 0 bases and 4 bases, with 13 bases remaining between them. Germline CDR1 is SGHNT and CDR2 is YYREEE (reference sequence). DNA of the CDR3: TGTGCCAGCAGCTTGGATAGGGCACCATTCTATGGCTACACCTTC. It yields the protein CASSLDRAPFYGYTF.

V usage is TRBV9 and J usage is TRBJ2-2; TRBD1 matches 7 bases. After removal of 0 bases from V and 2 bases from J, the junction contained 4 bases not matched to a gene. The CDR3 runs to 16 residues. Germline assignment: CDR1 SGDLS and CDR2 YYNGEE. CDR3 in amino acids: CASSVGTGANTGELFF. DNA of the CDR3: TGTGCCAGCAGCGTAGGAACAGGGGCTAACACCGGGGAGCTGTTTTTT.

This sequence joins TRBV10-1 and TRBJ2-2; 9 bases map to TRBD1. With 2 bases clipped from V and 4 bases from J, the junction kept 8 bases outside the gene matches. Germline lookup yields CDR1 WNHNN and CDR2 SYGVQD (reference sequence). The CDR3 runs to 17 residues. Here the CDR3 reads CASSEAGQGSTTGELFF. The CDR3 bases are TGCGCCAGCAGTGAGGCAGGACAGGGGTCGACCACCGGGGAGCTGTTTTTT.

CDR3 sequence reads: CASSLNSGRTYEQYF. In DNA, the CDR3 is TGTGCCAGCAGCTTAAACAGCGGGAGGACCTACGAGCAGTACTTC. This sequence joins TRBV11-3 and TRBJ2-7, with TRBD2 identical over 9 bases. This CDR3 is built from 15 residues. After removal of 2 bases from V and 2 bases from J, the junction contained 4 bases not matched to a gene. Germline CDR1 SGHNT, CDR2 YENEEA.

This clone was observed a few times. The CDR3 nucleotides read TGTGCCAGCAGCTTGGGACCTACTGAAGCTTTCTTT. Translated, it gives CASSLGPTEAFF. The chain uses TRBV2 and TRBJ1-1, with D possibly matching TRBD1 (5 bases). V was clipped by 6 bases and J by 5 bases, with 10 bases between them. The CDR3 spans 12 residues. From germline, CDR1 is SNHLY and CDR2 FYNNEI.

This chain links TRBV7-9 with TRBJ2-1, with 9 positions matching TRBD1. There are 14 residues in the CDR3. Germline CDR1 and CDR2: SEHNR and FQNEAQ (reference sequence). V trimming: 3 bases; J trimming: 8 bases; junction bases outside the gene matches: 5. In DNA form, the CDR3 reads TGTGCCAGCAGCTTGCCACAGGGGGCGTATGAGCAGTTCTTC. Translation: CASSLPQGAYEQFF.

This clone came up once. Here the CDR3 DNA reads TGCGCCAGCAGCATTACAGGGGACTACGAGCAGTACTTC. Protein product: CASSITGDYEQYF. The chain couples TRBV10-1 to TRBJ2-7; 7 bases are a match to TRBD1. The CDR3 covers 13 residues. With 6 bases clipped from V and 3 bases from J, the junction kept 5 bases outside the gene matches. Germline lookup yields CDR1 WNHNN and CDR2 SYGVQD (reference sequence).

The rearrangement joins TRBV30 to TRBJ2-7; 8 bases are shared with TRBD1. V gave up 3 bases and J gave up 5 bases; unmatched junction bases: 6. Germline CDR1 reads GTSNPN; CDR2 reads SVGIG (reference sequence). The CDR3 has 13 amino acids. The CDR3 DNA reads as TGTGCCTGGAGCGGGGACAGGATCGACGAGCAGTACTTC. Translation: CAWSGDRIDEQYF. Drawing the rest from reference TRBV30 and TRBJ2-7, the complete variable domain is SQTIHQWPATLVQPVGSPLSLECTVEGTSNPNLYWYRQAAGRGLQLLFYSVGIGQISSEVPQNLSASRPQDRQFILSSKKLLLSDSGFYLCAWSGDRIDEQYFGPGTRLTVT.

The chain uses TRBV18 and TRBJ1-1, with 11 positions matching TRBD1. Trimming at V came to 2 bases and at J to 4 bases, leaving 0 bases not matched to a gene. Germline V lookup: CDR1 KGHSH, CDR2 LQKENI. This CDR3 spans 14 amino acids. The CDR3 nucleotides are TGTGCCAGCTCACCAGGACAGGGGGCCACTGAAGCTTTCTTT. Translation: CASSPGQGATEAFF.

V and J are TRBV2 and TRBJ1-2; the match to TRBD1 covers 7 bases. Germline V gene lookup returns CDR1 SNHLY and CDR2 FYNNEI. CDR3 size: 14 residues. The ends lost 7 bases at V and 4 bases at J; junction bases unmatched: 9. DNA of the CDR3: TGTGCCAGCACCGGAGGTCCAGGGGGCTATGGCTACACCTTC. It codes for CASTGGPGGYGYTF.

The gene calls are TRBV27 and TRBJ1-4; D is undetermined. The CDR3 sequence is 15 residues long. The V gene's germline CDR1 is MNHEY and CDR2 SMNVEV (reference sequence). V was pared by 4 bases and J by 0 bases, with 9 bases between. The CDR3 region has the DNA TGTGCCAGCAGTTCTATTACCGCAACTAATGAAAAACTGTTTTTT. Protein product: CASSSITATNEKLFF.

A single count supports this clone. The CDR3 protein is CAISEERHASGKYEQYF. The CDR3 region has the DNA TGTGCCATCAGTGAGGAACGTCATGCTAGCGGGAAATACGAGCAGTACTTC. The chain recombines TRBV10-3 with TRBJ2-7; TRBD2 matches at 9 bases. This CDR3 is 17 amino acids long. Germline V gives CDR1 ENHRY, CDR2 SYGVKD. J was trimmed by 4 bases and V by 2 bases; bases with no gene match: 12.

This clone has a handful of counts. The chain combines TRBV6-6 with TRBJ1-2; the match to TRBD1 covers 7 bases. The CDR3 contains 14 residues. Looked up from germline, CDR1 is MNHNY and CDR2 is SVGAGI (reference sequence). J lost 5 bases, V lost 2 bases, and 5 bases had no gene match. CDR3 amino acids: CASSYGGTEYGYTF. The CDR3 DNA reads TGTGCCAGCAGTTACGGCGGGACAGAATATGGCTACACCTTC.

The chain carries TRBV5-1 and TRBJ2-5, with TRBD1 matching over 10 bases. Germline assignment: CDR1 SGHRS and CDR2 YFSETQ. Trimming at V came to 0 bases and at J to 3 bases, leaving 2 bases not matched to a gene. The CDR3 loop spans 15 amino acids. This CDR3 is CASSLAGTGEETQYF. CDR3 DNA sequence: TGCGCCAGCAGCTTGGCCGGGACAGGGGAAGAGACCCAGTACTTC.

This chain joins TRBV18 and TRBJ1-4; D ambiguous. The length of the CDR3 is 15 residues. Germline-derived CDR1 and CDR2 are KGHSH and LQKENI. The germline V and J ends were trimmed by 1 base and 8 bases, with 14 bases remaining between them. The CDR3 bases are TGTGCCAGCTCACCACTACTCGGCCTGAAGGAAAAACTGTTTTTT. This codes for CASSPLLGLKEKLFF.

This clone is a singleton in its sample. The chain joins TRBV6-6 to TRBJ1-1, with D uncertain. The ends were cut back, 2 bases at V and 1 base at J, with 5 bases in the middle. The CDR3 runs 13 residues. Per the germline V gene, CDR1 is MNHNY and CDR2 is SVGAGI (reference sequence). CDR3 DNA: TGTGCCAGCAGTTACATCCGGAACACTGAAGCTTTCTTT. This gives the protein CASSYIRNTEAFF.

V is TRBV25-1 and J is TRBJ2-7, with 7 bases that match TRBD2. CDR1 is MGHDK, CDR2 SYGVNS, per germline. V dropped 3 bases and J dropped 2; count of bases not matched to a gene: 4. The CDR3 contains 14 residues. CDR3 loop: CASSDLGRAYEQYF. The CDR3 DNA sequence: TGTGCCAGCAGTGATTTAGGGAGGGCCTACGAGCAGTACTTC.

On this clone itself: Different DNA sequences within this sample yield the same CDR3. Here the CDR3 DNA reads TGTGCCAGCAGCCAAGATCCCGGACAGGGTAAAACGTCTGCTTTCTTT. Translation gives CASSQDPGQGKTSAFF. The chain recombines TRBV14 with TRBJ1-1; TRBD1 matches 8 bases. The V gene's germline CDR1 is SGHDN and CDR2 FVKESK. V lost 0 bases and J lost 11; bases outside the gene matches: 14. The CDR3 contains 16 residues. Supplemented by reference TRBV14 and TRBJ1-1, the full variable domain reads EAGVTQFPSHSVIEKGQTVTLRCDPISGHDNLYWYRRVMGKEIKFLLHFVKESKQDESGMPNNRFLAERTGGTYSTLKVQPAELEDSGVYFCASSQDPGQGKTSAFFGQGTRLTVV.

V usage is TRBV29-1 and J usage is TRBJ2-7; TRBD1 is a possible D gene (6 bases). The CDR3 has 12 amino acids. Germline loops: CDR1 SQVTM, CDR2 ANQGSEA. Trimming cost V 1 base and J 2 bases, with 6 bases left between them. The CDR3, as DNA: TGCAGCGTTGAAGGGGGGCCCTACGAGCAGTACTTC. It encodes CSVEGGPYEQYF.

The CDR3 reads CASGHLVLGQGNTEAFF. CDR3 bases: TGCGCCAGCGGCCACCTTGTCCTGGGACAGGGGAACACTGAAGCTTTCTTT. The chain employs TRBV10-2 and TRBJ1-1; 9 positions agree with TRBD1. Germline trimming cut 8 bases from V and 1 base from J; bases unmatched to any gene: 14. CDR1 and CDR2 from the germline V gene are WSHSY and SAAADI. This CDR3 comprises 17 residues.

The gene calls are TRBV11-3 and TRBJ2-7; D may correspond to TRBD1 or TRBD2 (6 bases each). CDR1 is SGHNT, CDR2 YENEEA, per germline. The CDR3 contains 15 residues. The V and J ends lost 5 bases and 3 bases respectively, with 17 bases between them. The CDR3 nucleotides are TGTGCCAGCAGCCCCTACCGGGGGCCGGTCTACGAGCAGTACTTC. Its translation is CASSPYRGPVYEQYF.

The genes are TRBV7-9 and TRBJ1-1, with D hard to call. Germline-derived CDR1 and CDR2 are SEHNR and FQNEAQ (reference sequence). The length of the CDR3 is 13 residues. V lost 4 bases and J lost 1, with 7 bases in between. CDR3 in amino acids: CASSSTQNTEAFF. The CDR3 DNA sequence: TGTGCCAGCAGCTCGACACAGAACACTGAAGCTTTCTTT.

The gene calls are TRBV5-5 and TRBJ1-1, with D possibly being TRBD1 (5 bases). CDR1 and CDR2 (germline): SGHKS, YYEKEE (reference sequence). The CDR3 loop spans 12 amino acids. Trimming took 4 bases from V and 11 from J, leaving 15 bases between them. This CDR3 is CASSLDSGGAFF. The CDR3 DNA is TGTGCCAGCAGCCTAGACAGCGGCGGGGCTTTCTTT.

The chain recombines TRBV29-1 with TRBJ2-2; a weak D match, TRBD1 (6 bases). Germline CDR1 reads SQVTM; CDR2 reads ANQGSEA. This CDR3 comprises 14 residues. Trimming took off 5 bases at V and 0 bases at J, with 10 bases between the two ends. CDR3 sequence (DNA): TGCAGCGTTTCCGACAGGACGAACACCGGGGAGCTGTTTTTT. This encodes CSVSDRTNTGELFF.

V usage is TRBV5-1 and J usage is TRBJ2-2; 8 bases match TRBD1. Unmatched junction bases numbered 7, after V lost 4 bases and J lost 5 bases. In germline, CDR1 is SGHRS, CDR2 YFSETQ. This CDR3 is 15 amino acids long. In DNA form, the CDR3 reads TGCGCCAGCAGCCTGACAGGGGCTAGGACCGGGGAGCTGTTTTTT. This encodes CASSLTGARTGELFF. Full variable domain (rest looked up from reference TRBV5-1 and TRBJ2-2): KAGVTQTPRYLIKTRGQQVTLSCSPISGHRSVSWYQQTPGQGLQFLFEYFSETQRNKGNFPGRFSGRQFSNSRSEMNVSTLELGDSALYLCASSLTGARTGELFFGEGSRLTVL.

In this sample, this clone turned up a few times. V and J are TRBV19 and TRBJ1-1, with 7 nucleotides matching TRBD1. V was pared by 9 bases and J by 4 bases, with 8 bases of the junction left unmatched. Germline CDR1 LNHDA, CDR2 SQIVND (reference sequence). CDR3 size: 13 residues. The CDR3 sequence is CASLQGGSTEAFF. CDR3 coding DNA: TGTGCCAGCCTTCAGGGGGGATCCACTGAAGCTTTCTTT.